The entry below describes one T cell receptor (beta chain). These data come from a study of blood T cell repertoires in COVID-19. For the study at large: Acute and convalescent COVID-19 specimens originated in the United States, Italy and Spain. PBMCs, B-cell-depleted T cells, or T cells were the source of the cDNA or gDNA that made up the material.

Per the original methods: Estimation of nucleated cell counts relied on the amplification of reference gene primers. Repertoires were generated with immunoSEQ multiplex PCR, while TCRdb's copy carries only in-frame clones and drops some. The DNA was the basis for D and trimming; V, J and clone size are from that table. The sample carries about 280,000 clones, approximately 88% recorded once. V lost 3 bases to trimming and J lost 3 bases, with 17 bases between them. This CDR3 is built from 16 residues. The germline V gene has CDR1 SGHAT and CDR2 FQNNGV. The gene calls are TRBV11-2 and TRBJ2-5; TRBD2 might be the D (6 bases). The TCR comes from a man aged 50 to 59 with acute or convalescent COVID-19. Sequencing was done on a sample of peripheral blood. The CDR3 DNA reads TGTGCCAGCAGCTTTCCTCGCGCGGGGTTAAAAGAGACCCAGTACTTC. Translation gives CASSFPRAGLKETQYF.